This passage covers 9 T cell receptor beta chains from one sample sequenced in a study of blood T cell repertoires in COVID-19 (TCRdb year 2020). Libraries were built with the immunoSEQ multiplex PCR assay. Sourced from immuneACCESS, this table was stored by TCRdb with only in-frame sequences that have V and J called. A share of the clones is absent; for the studies checked, an unresolved V gene accounts for under half, and the remainder has no known explanation. The sample table lists 400,000 to 450,000 clones, more than 80% of them with a count of one. More than 1.4% of the sample rests with the top ten. The source material was peripheral blood. The receptors were sampled from a woman between 25 and 40 years old with active or convalescent COVID-19.

This clone was found once. The V call is TRBV5-1, the J call TRBJ2-7; TRBD1 aligns across 8 bases. CDR1 and CDR2 from the germline V gene are SGHRS and YFSETQ. CDR3 length: 15 residues. V dropped 6 bases and J dropped 3; count of bases not matched to a gene: 11. DNA for the CDR3: TGCGCCAGCACAAACCAGGGGGCTTTAGGCTACGAGCAGTACTTC. This encodes CASTNQGALGYEQYF.

Only one count was recorded for this clone. V usage is TRBV21-1 and J usage is TRBJ2-3; the tabulated D call, TRBD1, remains unverified against the DNA. TRBV21-1 is designated a pseudogene. The CDR3 has 15 residues. Here the CDR3 reads CASSNGQGVWDTQYF. The CDR3 nucleotides are TGTGCCAGCAGTAACGGACAGGGAGTGTGGGATACGCAGTATTTT.

The V gene is TRBV28, the J gene TRBJ2-5, with 7 nucleotides matching TRBD2. Trimming cost V 8 bases and J 3 bases; bases outside gene matches: 12. The CDR3 runs 15 residues. CDR1 is MDHEN, CDR2 SYDVKM, per germline. The DNA of the CDR3 is TGTGCCAGCGGGGGAGGGGCGACAGTAAAAGAGACCCAGTACTTC. This translates into CASGGGATVKETQYF.

V gene TRBV5-4 combines with J gene TRBJ2-7; TRBD2 matches at 9 bases. The CDR3 consists of 14 residues. The V segment lost 0 bases and the J segment 6 bases; nucleotides outside the gene matches: 4. The germline gives CDR1 SGHNT, CDR2 YYREEE (reference sequence). The CDR3 loop reads CASSLGGLAGEQYF. CDR3 sequence (DNA): TGTGCCAGCAGCTTGGGGGGACTAGCTGGCGAGCAGTACTTC. The variable domain in full, with the rest retrieved from reference TRBV5-4 and TRBJ2-7, is ETGVTQSPTHLIKTRGQQVTLRCSSQSGHNTVSWYQQALGQGPQFIFQYYREEENGRGNFPPRFSGLQFPNYSSELNVNALELDDSALYLCASSLGGLAGEQYFGPGTRLTVT.

As to this clone: Additional DNA sequences in this sample encode the identical CDR3. The chain carries TRBV19 and TRBJ1-5, with D possibly being TRBD1 (5 bases). Germline lookup yields CDR1 LNHDA and CDR2 SQIVND (reference sequence). V lost 3 bases to trimming and J lost 2 bases, with 11 bases between them. This CDR3 comprises 15 residues. This chain's CDR3 is CASSILGLGNQPQHF. The CDR3 nucleotides read TGTGCCAGTAGTATCTTGGGGCTGGGCAATCAGCCCCAGCATTTT.

The J gene is TRBJ2-5, the V gene TRBV11-1, with 8 bases identical to TRBD1. Germline CDR1 is SGHAT and CDR2 is FQDESV (reference sequence). This CDR3 contains 15 residues. V lost 5 bases and J lost 2; bases outside the gene matches: 7. The CDR3 sequence is CASSERQGWQETQYF. The CDR3 region has the DNA TGTGCCAGCAGCGAAAGACAGGGGTGGCAAGAGACCCAGTACTTC.

This chain connects TRBV7-9 to TRBJ2-2, with D possibly being TRBD1 (6 bases). CDR3 length: 18 amino acids. V was cut by 7 bases and J by 5 bases, with 26 bases left in between. The germline CDR1 and CDR2 sequences are SEHNR and FQNEAQ (reference sequence). This CDR3 reads CASTFPGWTVNLTGELFF. CDR3 nucleotides: TGTGCCAGCACCTTCCCCGGGTGGACAGTTAATCTGACCGGGGAGCTGTTTTTT.

V is TRBV7-9 and J is TRBJ2-3; TRBD2 might be the D (6 bases). The V and J ends lost 6 bases and 3 bases respectively, with 13 bases between them. The CDR3 contains 14 residues. The germline gives CDR1 SEHNR, CDR2 FQNEAQ (reference sequence). The CDR3 sequence is CASRSGVVTDTQYF. The DNA of the CDR3 is TGTGCCAGCAGGTCGGGGGTTGTTACAGATACGCAGTATTTT.

The chain carries TRBV4-2 and TRBJ2-2; D not resolved. V was shortened by 0 bases and J by 7 bases, with 15 bases between the two germline ends. The CDR3 totals 16 residues. Per the germline V gene, CDR1 is LGHNA and CDR2 is YNFKEQ. CDR3 DNA: TGTGCCAGCAGCCAAGAAGCTAAAAAAGAAAGCGGGGAGCTGTTTTTT. This sequence encodes CASSQEAKKESGELFF.